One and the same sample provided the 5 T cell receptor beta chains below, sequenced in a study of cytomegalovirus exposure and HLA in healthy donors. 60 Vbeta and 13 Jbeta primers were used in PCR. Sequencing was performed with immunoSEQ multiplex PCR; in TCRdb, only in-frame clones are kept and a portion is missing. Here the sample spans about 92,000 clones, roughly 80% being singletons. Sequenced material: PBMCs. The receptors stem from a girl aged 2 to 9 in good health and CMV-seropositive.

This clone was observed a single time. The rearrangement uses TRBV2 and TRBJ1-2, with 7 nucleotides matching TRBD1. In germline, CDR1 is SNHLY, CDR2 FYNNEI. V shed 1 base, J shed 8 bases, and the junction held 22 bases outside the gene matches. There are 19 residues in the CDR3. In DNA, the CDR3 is TGTGCCAGCAGTGAAGGATTCGTGGGGAAACGCGACAGGGTGGGCGGCTACACCTTC. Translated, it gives CASSEGFVGKRDRVGGYTF.

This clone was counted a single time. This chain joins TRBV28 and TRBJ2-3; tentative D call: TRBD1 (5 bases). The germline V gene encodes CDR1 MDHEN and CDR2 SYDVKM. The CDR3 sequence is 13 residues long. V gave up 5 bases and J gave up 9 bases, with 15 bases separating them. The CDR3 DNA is TGTGCCAGCAGTAGAACGACAGTTGCGACGCAGTATTTT. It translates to CASSRTTVATQYF.

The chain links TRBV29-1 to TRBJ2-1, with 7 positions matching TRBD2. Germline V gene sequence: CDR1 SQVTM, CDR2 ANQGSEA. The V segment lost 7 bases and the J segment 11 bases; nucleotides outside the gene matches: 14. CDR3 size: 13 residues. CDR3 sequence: CSAGDYGTAQQFF. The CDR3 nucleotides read TGCAGCGCTGGGGACTACGGAACAGCCCAGCAGTTCTTC.

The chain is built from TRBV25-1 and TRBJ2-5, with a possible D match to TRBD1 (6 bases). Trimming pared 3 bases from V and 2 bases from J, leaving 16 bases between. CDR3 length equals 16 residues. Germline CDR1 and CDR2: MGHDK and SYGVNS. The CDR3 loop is CASSDFRGYEQETQYF. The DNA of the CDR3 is TGTGCCAGCAGTGACTTTAGGGGGTACGAGCAAGAGACCCAGTACTTC.

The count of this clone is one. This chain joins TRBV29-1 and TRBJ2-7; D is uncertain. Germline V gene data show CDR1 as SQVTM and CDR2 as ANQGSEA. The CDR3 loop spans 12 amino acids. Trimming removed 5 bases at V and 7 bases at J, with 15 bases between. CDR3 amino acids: CSVRGLSEEQYF. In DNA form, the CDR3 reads TGCAGCGTTCGAGGTCTCTCGGAAGAGCAGTACTTC.